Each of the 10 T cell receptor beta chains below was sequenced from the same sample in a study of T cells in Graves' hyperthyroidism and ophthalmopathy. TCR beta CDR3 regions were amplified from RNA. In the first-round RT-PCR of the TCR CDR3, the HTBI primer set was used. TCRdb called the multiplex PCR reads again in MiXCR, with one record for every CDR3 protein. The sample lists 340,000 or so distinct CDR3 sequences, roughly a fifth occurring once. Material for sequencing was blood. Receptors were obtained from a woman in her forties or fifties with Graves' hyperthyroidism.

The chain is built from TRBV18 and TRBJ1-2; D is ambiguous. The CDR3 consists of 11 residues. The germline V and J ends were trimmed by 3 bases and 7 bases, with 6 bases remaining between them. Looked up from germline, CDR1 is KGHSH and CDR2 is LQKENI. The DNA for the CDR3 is TGTGCCAGCTCACCGGGTGCTGGCTACACCTTC. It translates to CASSPGAGYTF.

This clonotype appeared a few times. The CDR3 region has the DNA TGCGCCAGCAGCTACCAGGAGGGCGGCTATGGCTACACCTTC. Translated: CASSYQEGGYGYTF. This sequence joins TRBV5-1 and TRBJ1-2; D is unclear. Trimming shortened V by 3 bases and J by 4 bases, and 13 bases separated the two germline ends. Germline V gives CDR1 SGHRS, CDR2 YFSETQ. This CDR3 is built from 14 residues.

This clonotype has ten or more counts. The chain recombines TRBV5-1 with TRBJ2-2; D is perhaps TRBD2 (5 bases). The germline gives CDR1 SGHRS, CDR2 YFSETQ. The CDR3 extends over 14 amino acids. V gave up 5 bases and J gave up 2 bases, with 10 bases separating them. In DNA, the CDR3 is TGCGCCAGCAGGAGGGTCCAAAACACCGGGGAGCTGTTTTTT. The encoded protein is CASRRVQNTGELFF. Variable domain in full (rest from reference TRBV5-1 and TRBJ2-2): KAGVTQTPRYLIKTRGQQVTLSCSPISGHRSVSWYQQTPGQGLQFLFEYFSETQRNKGNFPGRFSGRQFSNSRSEMNVSTLELGDSALYLCASRRVQNTGELFFGEGSRLTVL.

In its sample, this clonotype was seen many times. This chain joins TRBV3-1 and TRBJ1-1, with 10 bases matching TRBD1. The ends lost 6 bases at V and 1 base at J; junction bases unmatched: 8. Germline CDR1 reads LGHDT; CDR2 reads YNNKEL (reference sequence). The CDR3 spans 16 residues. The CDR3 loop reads CASRAGTGAANTEAFF. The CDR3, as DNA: TGTGCCAGCAGAGCCGGGACAGGGGCGGCGAACACTGAAGCTTTCTTT.

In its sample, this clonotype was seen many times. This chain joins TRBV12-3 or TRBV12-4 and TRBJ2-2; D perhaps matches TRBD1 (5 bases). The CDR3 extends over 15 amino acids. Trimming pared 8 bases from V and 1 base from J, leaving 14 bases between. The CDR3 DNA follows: TGTGCCAGCTGGCCCCATACAGGGAACACCGGGGAGCTGTTTTTT. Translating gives CASWPHTGNTGELFF.

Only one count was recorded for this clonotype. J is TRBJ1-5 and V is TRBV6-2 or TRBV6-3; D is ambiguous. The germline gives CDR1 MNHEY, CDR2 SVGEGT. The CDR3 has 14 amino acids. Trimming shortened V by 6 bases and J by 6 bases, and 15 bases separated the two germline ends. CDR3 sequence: CASRLPGGGQPQHF. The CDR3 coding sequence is TGTGCCAGCAGACTGCCGGGCGGCGGTCAGCCCCAGCATTTT.

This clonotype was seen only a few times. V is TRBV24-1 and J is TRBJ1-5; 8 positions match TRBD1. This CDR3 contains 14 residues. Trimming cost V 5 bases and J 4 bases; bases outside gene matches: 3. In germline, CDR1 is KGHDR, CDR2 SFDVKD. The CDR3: CATSGQGYNQPQHF. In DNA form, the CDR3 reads TGTGCCACCAGTGGACAGGGGTATAATCAGCCCCAGCATTTT.

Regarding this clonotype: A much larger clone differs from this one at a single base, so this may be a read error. CDR3 coding DNA: TGTGCCAGCAATTCTTACAGGGGGCGACAGCCCCAGCATTTT. Its translation is CASNSYRGRQPQHF. The chain has TRBV12-3 or TRBV12-4 and TRBJ1-5; TRBD1 aligns across 9 bases. This CDR3 spans 14 amino acids. Unmatched junction bases numbered 8, after V lost 7 bases and J lost 7 bases.

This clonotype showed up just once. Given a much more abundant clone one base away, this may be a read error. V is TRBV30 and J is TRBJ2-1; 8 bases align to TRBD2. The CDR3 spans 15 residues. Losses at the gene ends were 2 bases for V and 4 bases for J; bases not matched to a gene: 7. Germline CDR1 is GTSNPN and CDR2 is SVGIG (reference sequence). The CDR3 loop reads CAWSRSGGTYNEQFF. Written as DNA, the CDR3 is TGTGCCTGGAGTAGAAGCGGGGGTACTTACAATGAGCAGTTCTTC.

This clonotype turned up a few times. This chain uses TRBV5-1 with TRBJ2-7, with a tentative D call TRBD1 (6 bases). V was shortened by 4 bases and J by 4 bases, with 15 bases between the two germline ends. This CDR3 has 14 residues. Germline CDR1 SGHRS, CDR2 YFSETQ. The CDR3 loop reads CASSPDTGFYEQYF. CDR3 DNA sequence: TGCGCCAGCAGCCCTGATACAGGGTTTTACGAGCAGTACTTC.